Listed below are T cell receptor beta chains from one sample, sequenced in a study of T cells in Graves' hyperthyroidism and ophthalmopathy. MiXCR, applied by TCRdb to the multiplex PCR reads, yields one record per CDR3 protein. The profile shows about 360,000 distinct CDR3 sequences, approximately 15% of them singletons. The sequencing sample was made of blood. These receptors were obtained from a man aged 30 to 45 with Graves' hyperthyroidism that later progressed to Graves' ophthalmopathy. The CDR3 runs from the conserved cysteine through the conserved F or W. The D gene is left open where the match is weak. Clone sizes are given selectively: once, few, many, or a class where the clone is expanded.

clone_size,d_call,v_call,j_call,cdr3_aa,cdr3_nt
many,-,TRBV15,TRBJ1-1,CATSRVRMNTEAFF,TGTGCCACCAGCAGGGTACGGATGAACACTGAAGCTTTCTTT
many,-,TRBV3-1,TRBJ1-2,CASSQWGGIVVYGYTF,TGTGCCAGCAGCCAGTGGGGCGGGATTGTAGTCTATGGCTACACCTTC
many,-,TRBV7-9,TRBJ1-2,CASSLEETESYGYTF,TGTGCCAGCAGCTTAGAGGAGACCGAATCCTATGGCTACACCTTC
-,TRBD1,TRBV7-2,TRBJ2-2,CASSHRGTNTGELFF,TGTGCCAGCAGCCACAGGGGAACGAACACCGGGGAGCTGTTTTTT
many,-,TRBV3-1,TRBJ1-5,CASSQGSQGKGQPQHF,TGTGCCAGCAGCCAAGGGTCACAGGGCAAAGGCCAGCCCCAGCATTTT
many,-,TRBV20-1,TRBJ2-1,CSVHGGQYNEQFF,TGCAGTGTACACGGGGGGCAATACAATGAGCAGTTCTTC
few,-,TRBV7-2,TRBJ1-3,CASSYTQGSSGNTIYF,TGTGCCAGCAGCTATACACAGGGCTCAAGTGGAAACACCATATATTTT
many,-,TRBV6-1,TRBJ1-2,CASSSHRVDYGYTF,TGTGCCAGCAGTTCCCACAGGGTCGACTATGGCTACACCTTC
many,-,TRBV7-9,TRBJ1-1,CASSLELGTEAFF,TGTGCCAGCAGCTTAGAACTCGGCACTGAAGCTTTCTTT
few,-,TRBV9,TRBJ2-7,CASSVSPVYEQYF,TGTGCCAGCAGCGTGTCCCCCGTCTACGAGCAGTACTTC
many,-,TRBV20-1,TRBJ1-5,CSAKGSNQPQHF,TGCAGTGCCAAAGGCAGCAATCAGCCCCAGCATTTT